Detailed here is one TCR beta chain. These data originate in a study of blood T cell repertoires in COVID-19. The assay was immunoSEQ multiplex PCR, and TCRdb's table has in-frame clones only and misses some. The sample includes over 200,000 clones, approximately 90% of them seen just once. Trimming pared 1 base from V and 5 bases from J, leaving 12 bases between. The CDR3 has 16 amino acids. Germline V gene sequence: CDR1 SGHTA, CDR2 FQGNSA. The sequence was obtained from a man aged 60 to 69 with COVID-19, enrolled during active disease. Sequenced material: peripheral blood. The chain uses TRBV7-2 and TRBJ1-6; D remains unclear. The chain's CDR3 is CASSLEGGRNNSPLHF. Written as DNA, the CDR3 is TGTGCCAGCAGCTTAGAAGGAGGACGGAATAATTCACCCCTCCACTTT.